Below, 10 T cell receptor beta chains from the same sample are listed, as sequenced in a study of OX40 agonist ivuxolimab in advanced cancers. Generated by immunoSEQ multiplex PCR, the TCRdb table keeps only in-frame clones and is missing some. The data hold about 69,000 clones, with 60% to 85% observed a single time. Sample: CD4+ or CD8+ T cells sorted from blood, taken in a trial of the OX40 agonist ivuxolimab. Source of these receptors: an adult with an advanced solid tumor such as melanoma, head and neck, liver or kidney cancer.

This clone has only one observation. The genes are TRBV5-4 and TRBJ1-2; a possible D gene is TRBD1 (6 bases). V lost 4 bases, J lost 13 bases, and 23 bases lay in between. The CDR3 has 14 amino acids. Germline CDR1 SGHNT, CDR2 YYREEE (reference sequence). Here the CDR3 reads CASSPRQEDSSSTF. In DNA, the CDR3 is TGTGCCAGCAGCCCGAGACAGGAAGATTCTTCCTCCACCTTC.

The chain recombines TRBV28 with TRBJ1-2, with TRBD1 matching over 8 bases. CDR3 length equals 14 residues. Germline V gives CDR1 MDHEN, CDR2 SYDVKM. Losses at the gene ends were 6 bases for V and 4 bases for J; bases not matched to a gene: 7. DNA for the CDR3: TGTGCCAGCAGATACCCGGGACAGGTCTATGGCTACACCTTC. Protein product: CASRYPGQVYGYTF.

The rearrangement uses TRBV5-1 and TRBJ2-7; D is tentatively TRBD1 or TRBD2 (5 bases each). From germline, CDR1 is SGHRS and CDR2 YFSETQ. The CDR3 runs to 14 residues. V lost 0 bases and J lost 5, with 12 bases in between. CDR3 in DNA: TGCGCCAGCAGCTTGGGTCCCGGGGCAAACGAGCAGTACTTC. It encodes CASSLGPGANEQYF.

The V and J genes are TRBV2 and TRBJ1-5; tentatively, D is TRBD1 (6 bases). V was shortened by 5 bases and J by 6 bases, with 14 bases between the two germline ends. CDR1 and CDR2 from the germline V gene are SNHLY and FYNNEI. CDR3 length equals 14 residues. DNA of the CDR3: TGTGCCAGCAGTCCCAGGGGCGCGACTCAGCCCCAGCATTTT. Translated, it gives CASSPRGATQPQHF.

This clone was counted only a few times. The rearrangement joins TRBV5-1 to TRBJ2-3; 8 bases map to TRBD2. V was clipped by 5 bases and J by 6 bases; unmatched bases: 11. The CDR3 covers 15 residues. Per germline, CDR1 SGHRS and CDR2 YFSETQ. The CDR3 bases are TGCGCCAGCAGAAAGGGGGGGACTAGAAAGGATACGCAGTATTTT. Amino acid sequence: CASRKGGTRKDTQYF.

The chain uses TRBV5-6 and TRBJ2-1; 11 bases map to TRBD2. CDR3 length: 17 amino acids. Germline CDR1 reads SGHDT; CDR2 reads YYEEEE. V dropped 4 bases and J dropped 5; count of bases not matched to a gene: 11. The CDR3 protein is CASSPGLAESKNNEQFF. As DNA, the CDR3 is TGTGCCAGCAGCCCGGGACTAGCGGAAAGTAAGAACAATGAGCAGTTCTTC.

Note on this clone: This specimen includes other DNA sequences encoding the same CDR3. J is TRBJ2-3 and V is TRBV5-1, with TRBD1 matching 7 bases. CDR1 SGHRS and CDR2 YFSETQ come from the germline V gene. The CDR3 has 13 amino acids. With 3 bases clipped from V and 4 bases from J, the junction kept 2 bases outside the gene matches. The CDR3 sequence: CASSSGQPDTQYF. CDR3 in DNA: TGCGCCAGCAGCTCGGGACAGCCAGATACGCAGTATTTT.

This clone has only one observation. This sequence joins TRBV7-9 and TRBJ2-3; D may match TRBD1 or TRBD2 (5 bases each). Trimming shortened V by 2 bases and J by 4 bases, and 10 bases separated the two germline ends. This CDR3 has 14 amino acids. The germline V gene has CDR1 SEHNR and CDR2 FQNEAQ (reference sequence). Written as DNA, the CDR3 is TGTGCCAGCAGCTTACAGAGGGGAGCAGATACGCAGTATTTT. Protein product: CASSLQRGADTQYF.

This clone was recorded a few times. The genes are TRBV2 and TRBJ1-4; D possibly corresponds to TRBD1 (5 bases). Trimming pared 7 bases from V and 11 bases from J, leaving 17 bases between. This CDR3 comprises 13 residues. Per germline, CDR1 SNHLY and CDR2 FYNNEI. The chain's CDR3 is CASMEAGTLKLFF. The CDR3 region has the DNA TGTGCCAGCATGGAGGCAGGGACCCTGAAACTGTTTTTT.

The chain couples TRBV6-6 to TRBJ2-2; a possible D gene is TRBD1 (6 bases). The CDR3 spans 14 residues. V was clipped by 4 bases and J by 2 bases, with 8 bases between them. Germline V lookup: CDR1 MNHNY, CDR2 SVGAGI (reference sequence). The CDR3 loop reads CASSSGTNTGELFF. The CDR3, as DNA: TGTGCCAGCAGTTCCGGGACAAACACCGGGGAGCTGTTTTTT.